These 24 T cell receptor beta chains were all obtained from the same sample, sequenced in a study of cytomegalovirus exposure and HLA in healthy donors. PCR employed 60 Vbeta and 13 Jbeta primers. This table comes from immunoSEQ multiplex PCR, and its TCRdb copy is limited to in-frame clones, with some not included. Listed are about 110,000 clones; 6.8% falls within the top ten. Sequenced sample: PBMCs. Source of these receptors: a man aged 35 to 55 in good health and CMV-seropositive.

This chain connects TRBV7-2 to TRBJ1-1, with D maybe TRBD1 (5 bases). This CDR3 region has 15 residues. Trimming removed 2 bases at V and 1 base at J, with 11 bases between. The germline V gene encodes CDR1 SGHTA and CDR2 FQGNSA. CDR3: CASSLLGHQNTEAFF. Here the CDR3 DNA reads TGTGCCAGCAGCTTATTAGGACATCAGAACACTGAAGCTTTCTTT.

Notes on this clone: The sample contains more than one DNA sequence encoding this CDR3. The chain couples TRBV27 to TRBJ2-1; 14 positions agree with TRBD2. Germline V lookup: CDR1 MNHEY, CDR2 SMNVEV (reference sequence). Trimming took 0 bases from V and 9 from J; bases not matched to a gene: 4. CDR3 length: 16 residues. CDR3 region: CASSLSAGTSGSEQFF. The CDR3 nucleotides are TGTGCCAGCAGTTTATCGGCCGGGACTAGCGGGAGTGAGCAGTTCTTC.

Points on this clone: No conserved phenylalanine or tryptophan ends this CDR3, so it is likely a read error. This chain connects TRBV30 to TRBJ1-1; D unresolved. This CDR3 is 12 amino acids long. Trimming pared 4 bases from V and 7 bases from J, leaving 13 bases between. The germline CDR1 and CDR2 sequences are GTSNPN and SVGIG (reference sequence). The DNA of the CDR3 is TGTGCCTGGACGGCGGCCCTCAGTGAAGCTTTCTCT. It yields the protein CAWTAALSEAFS.

The rearrangement links TRBV15 to TRBJ2-4; 8 bases fit TRBD2. This CDR3 is 17 amino acids long. Germline CDR1 reads LNHNV; CDR2 reads YYDKDF (reference sequence). V lost 0 bases, J lost 8 bases, and 12 bases stayed unmatched. CDR3 residues: CATSRDRSGGGLYIQYF. The CDR3 coding sequence is TGTGCCACCAGCAGAGATAGGAGCGGGGGAGGGTTGTACATTCAGTACTTC.

This CDR3 is CASSSGTPSEQYF. CDR3 nucleotide sequence: TGTGCCAGCAGTTCCGGGACACCTAGCGAGCAGTACTTC. J is TRBJ2-7 and V is TRBV28, with D perhaps matching TRBD1 (6 bases). CDR1 is MDHEN and CDR2 is SYDVKM in the germline V gene. V lost 4 bases, J lost 6 bases, and 13 bases lay in between. The CDR3 consists of 13 residues.

The chain combines TRBV18 with TRBJ1-5; 7 bases are a match to TRBD1. J was trimmed by 5 bases and V by 3 bases; bases with no gene match: 4. The germline V gene encodes CDR1 KGHSH and CDR2 LQKENI. The CDR3 totals 14 residues. CDR3 in amino acids: CASSPAGGYQPQHF. For the CDR3, the DNA is TGTGCCAGCTCACCGGCAGGGGGGTATCAGCCCCAGCATTTT.

The J gene is TRBJ1-2, the V gene TRBV2; 7 nucleotides align to TRBD1. Looked up from germline, CDR1 is SNHLY and CDR2 is FYNNEI. The length of the CDR3 is 15 residues. Trimming removed 5 bases from V and 5 bases from J; junction bases left unmatched: 11. The CDR3: CASSTPTGQGYGYTF. The CDR3 DNA reads TGTGCCAGCAGTACACCGACAGGGCAGGGATATGGCTACACCTTC.

For the CDR3, the DNA is TGTGCCAGCAGCTTTCTGAGGGAGACCCAGTACTTC. As protein: CASSFLRETQYF. V usage is TRBV7-8 and J usage is TRBJ2-5; D not resolved. This CDR3 is built from 12 residues. Looked up from germline, CDR1 is SGHVS and CDR2 is FQNEAQ. The V gene lost 3 bases and the J gene lost 5 bases, with 7 bases spanning the gap.

The chain recombines TRBV19 with TRBJ2-3; 8 bases fit TRBD1. Germline V gene data show CDR1 as LNHDA and CDR2 as SQIVND (reference sequence). V dropped 7 bases and J dropped 1; count of bases not matched to a gene: 4. The CDR3 loop spans 14 amino acids. CDR3 in DNA: TGTGCCAGTAAGCAACAGGGGGGCACAGATACGCAGTATTTT. It specifies CASKQQGGTDTQYF.

The chain links TRBV11-2 to TRBJ2-1, with 12 bases aligning to TRBD2. Trimming at V came to 4 bases and at J to 8 bases, leaving 9 bases not matched to a gene. The germline gives CDR1 SGHAT, CDR2 FQNNGV. The CDR3 has 16 amino acids. CDR3 sequence: CASSYLTSGSNDEQFF. CDR3 DNA: TGTGCCAGCAGCTACCTGACTAGCGGGAGTAACGATGAGCAGTTCTTC.

A note on this clone: The identical CDR3 is also encoded by other nucleotide sequences in the sample. The genes are TRBV2 and TRBJ1-5; 7 nucleotides match TRBD1. This CDR3 spans 14 amino acids. The V segment lost 4 bases and the J segment 0 bases; nucleotides outside the gene matches: 0. Germline CDR1 and CDR2: SNHLY and FYNNEI. The CDR3 spells CASSGTGSNQPQHF. CDR3 nucleotides: TGTGCCAGCAGTGGGACAGGTAGCAATCAGCCCCAGCATTTT.

The genes are TRBV5-5 and TRBJ2-7; D ambiguous. Germline V gene lookup returns CDR1 SGHKS and CDR2 YYEKEE (reference sequence). CDR3 length equals 15 residues. The V end lost 0 bases, the J end lost 3 bases, and 13 bases lay between the germline ends. The DNA of the CDR3 is TGTGCCAGCAGCTTGGTAGCAGAGAGCAACTACGAGCAGTACTTC. It yields the protein CASSLVAESNYEQYF.

DNA for the CDR3: TGTGCCAGCAGTTTAAGGGGGACGTTTCCCACAGATACGCAGTATTTT. It codes for CASSLRGTFPTDTQYF. The chain recombines TRBV27 with TRBJ2-3; a weak D match, TRBD1 (6 bases). The V gene's germline CDR1 is MNHEY and CDR2 SMNVEV (reference sequence). The CDR3 is 16 residues long. V was pared by 2 bases and J by 2 bases, with 14 bases between.

This chain connects TRBV5-1 to TRBJ2-7; 13 bases map to TRBD2. Trimming at V came to 0 bases and at J to 7 bases, leaving 10 bases not matched to a gene. CDR1 and CDR2 from the germline V gene are SGHRS and YFSETQ. The CDR3 extends over 17 amino acids. CDR3 sequence reads: CASSLGHRTSGSGEQYF. CDR3 in DNA: TGCGCCAGCAGCTTGGGGCATCGGACTAGCGGGAGTGGTGAGCAGTACTTC. The variable domain in full, with the rest retrieved from reference TRBV5-1 and TRBJ2-7, is KAGVTQTPRYLIKTRGQQVTLSCSPISGHRSVSWYQQTPGQGLQFLFEYFSETQRNKGNFPGRFSGRQFSNSRSEMNVSTLELGDSALYLCASSLGHRTSGSGEQYFGPGTRLTVT.

The rearrangement links TRBV2 to TRBJ2-7; the D gene is possibly TRBD1 (5 bases). Trimming pared 6 bases from V and 4 bases from J, leaving 16 bases between. Germline loops: CDR1 SNHLY, CDR2 FYNNEI. This CDR3 is 14 amino acids long. CDR3 in amino acids: CASREEQGTYEQYF. As DNA, the CDR3 is TGTGCCAGCAGAGAGGAGCAGGGTACTTACGAGCAGTACTTC.

The V gene is TRBV7-9, the J gene TRBJ2-5; the D gene is possibly TRBD1 (6 bases). This CDR3 has 14 residues. With 5 bases removed from V and 5 bases from J, the gap between germline ends came to 15 bases. CDR1 is SEHNR and CDR2 is FQNEAQ in the germline V gene (reference sequence). This chain's CDR3 is CASSGRPQGETQYF. CDR3 in DNA: TGTGCCAGCAGCGGTCGGCCTCAGGGGGAGACCCAGTACTTC.

V usage is TRBV2 and J usage is TRBJ1-5; maybe TRBD1 (6 bases). Germline-derived CDR1 and CDR2 are SNHLY and FYNNEI. The CDR3 runs 15 residues. Trimming shortened V by 6 bases and J by 1 base, and 13 bases separated the two germline ends. The CDR3 sequence is CASSARQASNQPQHF. Here the CDR3 DNA reads TGTGCCAGCAGCGCTCGACAGGCGAGCAATCAGCCCCAGCATTTT.

The chain has TRBV7-2 and TRBJ2-6; 8 bases agree with TRBD2. CDR3 length equals 16 residues. V was clipped by 6 bases and J by 2 bases; unmatched bases: 6. Germline assignment: CDR1 SGHTA and CDR2 FQGNSA. CDR3 nucleotides: TGTGCCAGCAGGCCGGGAGGGAGCCCTGGGGCCAACGTCCTGACTTTC. Amino acids: CASRPGGSPGANVLTF.

In DNA form, the CDR3 reads TGTGCCAGTAGTATAGATCCGCGAAATAGCGGGGGCTCCTACAATGAGCAGTTCTTC. Its protein product is CASSIDPRNSGGSYNEQFF. The chain carries TRBV19 and TRBJ2-1, with 9 positions matching TRBD2. After removal of 0 bases from V and 0 bases from J, the junction contained 9 bases not matched to a gene. The germline V gene encodes CDR1 LNHDA and CDR2 SQIVND (reference sequence). CDR3 length: 19 residues.

CDR3: CASSQGLAGHTGELFF. The CDR3 nucleotides are TGTGCCAGCAGCCAAGGACTAGCGGGACACACCGGGGAGCTGTTTTTT. The V gene is TRBV4-2, the J gene TRBJ2-2; 11 nucleotides match TRBD2. CDR1 and CDR2 (germline): LGHNA, YNFKEQ. This CDR3 is built from 16 residues. Trimming took 1 base from V and 3 from J; bases not matched to a gene: 1.

The V gene is TRBV18, the J gene TRBJ2-1, with 9 bases identical to TRBD2. The V and J ends lost 3 bases and 4 bases, in that order; junction bases with no gene match: 7. The CDR3 loop spans 16 amino acids. Germline V gene sequence: CDR1 KGHSH, CDR2 LQKENI. CDR3 loop: CASSPSTSGWYNEQFF. The CDR3 DNA is TGTGCCAGCTCACCTTCGACTAGCGGCTGGTACAATGAGCAGTTCTTC.

The chain has TRBV4-2 and TRBJ2-7; a weak D match, TRBD1 (5 bases). Germline-derived CDR1 and CDR2 are LGHNA and YNFKEQ. The length of the CDR3 is 13 residues. V shed 1 base and J shed 3 bases, with 7 bases lying between them. The CDR3 spells CASSQARGYEQYF. Here the CDR3 DNA reads TGTGCCAGCAGCCAAGCAAGGGGCTACGAGCAGTACTTC.

The chain links TRBV6-5 to TRBJ2-1, with a possible D match to TRBD1 (5 bases). V shed 7 bases and J shed 1 base, with 14 bases lying between them. This CDR3 is 15 amino acids long. CDR1 and CDR2 from the germline V gene are MNHEY and SVGAGI. Written as DNA, the CDR3 is TGTGCCAGCAATCTACAGGAAGGTTCCTACAATGAGCAGTTCTTC. Residues: CASNLQEGSYNEQFF.

The chain is built from TRBV7-2 and TRBJ2-1; 9 bases match TRBD2. CDR1 and CDR2 from the germline V gene are SGHTA and FQGNSA. J was trimmed by 7 bases and V by 3 bases; bases with no gene match: 13. The CDR3 consists of 17 residues. CDR3 region: CASSLGRGGRAKNEQFF. The DNA for the CDR3 is TGTGCCAGCAGCTTGGGACGCGGCGGGAGGGCCAAAAATGAGCAGTTCTTC.